In this sample, the clone carrying this T cell receptor beta chain turned up a few times. The antigen remains undetermined. This record belongs to a study of T cell repertoires in cytomegalovirus infection. Study-wide background: The authors relied on CMV epitopes, both recently identified HLA-C-restricted and well-studied HLA-B-restricted. Indications of both CMV infection and matching HLA type were provided by public TCR beta signatures.

One entry per CDR3 protein, called by TCRdb with MiXCR from the reads. In the table there are around 300,000 distinct CDR3 sequences, under 25% of which are singletons. Study-wide findings and caveats: The response measured ex vivo was dominated by TCR beta clonotypes (HLA-C-restricted and CMV-specific). Pooled public TCR beta family frequency picked out CMV carriers with the relevant HLA.

V lost 2 bases and J 2 bases, leaving 16 bases between the germline ends. CDR3 length equals 17 residues. CDR1 MNHEY and CDR2 SVGEGT come from the germline V gene. The specimen was cultured PBMCs, collected from culture after CMV antigen stimulation. The V call is TRBV6-2 or TRBV6-3, the J call TRBJ1-5; weak D call: TRBD1 (5 bases). This receptor was taken from a human donor in good health (CMV status not recorded). Some clones in this sample may be carry-over from other donors' samples. CDR3 coding DNA: TGTGCCAGCAGTTACGGGACGTCAGGGAAAGGCAATCAGCCCCAGCATTTT. Translated, it gives CASSYGTSGKGNQPQHF.